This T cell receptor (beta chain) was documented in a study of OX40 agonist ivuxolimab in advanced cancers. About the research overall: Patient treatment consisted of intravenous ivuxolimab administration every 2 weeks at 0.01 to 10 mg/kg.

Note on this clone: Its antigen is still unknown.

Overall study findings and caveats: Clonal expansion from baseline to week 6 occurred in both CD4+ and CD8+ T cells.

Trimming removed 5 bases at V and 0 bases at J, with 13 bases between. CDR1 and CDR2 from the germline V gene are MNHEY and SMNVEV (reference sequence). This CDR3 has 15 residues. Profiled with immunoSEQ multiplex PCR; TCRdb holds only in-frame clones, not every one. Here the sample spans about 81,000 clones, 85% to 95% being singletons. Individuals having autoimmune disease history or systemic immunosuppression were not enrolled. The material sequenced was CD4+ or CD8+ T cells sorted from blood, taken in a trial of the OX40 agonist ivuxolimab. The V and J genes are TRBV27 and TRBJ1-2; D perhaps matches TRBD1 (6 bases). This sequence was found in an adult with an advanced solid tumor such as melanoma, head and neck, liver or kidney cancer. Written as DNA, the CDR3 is TGTGCCAGCAGTCCCGAACAGGGCCCTAACTATGGCTACACCTTC. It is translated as CASSPEQGPNYGYTF.